These 25 T cell receptor beta chains originate from one sample sequenced in a study of blood T cells in healthy people across ages. The second PCR ran roughly 7 to 12 cycles with a sample-barcoded 5' primer and J-beta primers. TCRdb reprocessed the 5' RACE reads with MiXCR, giving one entry per CDR3 protein. Counted here are about 560,000 distinct CDR3 sequences, roughly a quarter occurring once; the ten biggest clones make up over 3.5%. The sample was also reused in another study, on T cells of mothers and their children.

Sequencing was performed on blood. These receptor sequences come from a boy aged 2 to 10 in good health.

The chain uses TRBV24-1 and TRBJ2-7; D is possibly TRBD1 (6 bases). V was clipped by 6 bases and J by 2 bases, with 16 bases between them. The germline V gene has CDR1 KGHDR and CDR2 SFDVKD. CDR3 size: 15 residues. CDR3 protein: CATSRKTGKTYEQYF. The CDR3 DNA reads TGTGCCACCAGTAGAAAAACAGGGAAAACCTACGAGCAGTACTTC.

The rearrangement joins TRBV27 to TRBJ2-7; TRBD2 agrees at 7 bases. Per the germline V gene, CDR1 is MNHEY and CDR2 is SMNVEV (reference sequence). The CDR3 length is 16 residues. J gave up 0 bases and V 5 bases, and 10 bases lay outside the gene matches. The CDR3 loop is CASSPSKGGSSYEQYF. CDR3 nucleotide sequence: TGTGCCAGCAGTCCCTCCAAAGGCGGGAGCTCCTACGAGCAGTACTTC.

The J gene is TRBJ1-2, the V gene TRBV25-1; D is ambiguous. Germline V lookup: CDR1 MGHDK, CDR2 SYGVNS. The CDR3 is made up of 13 amino acids. Trimming removed 1 base from V and 9 bases from J, with 12 bases in between. The chain's CDR3 is CASSESPSDRYTF. The CDR3 DNA reads TGTGCCAGCAGTGAATCACCCAGCGACCGCTACACCTTC.

The table lists this clonotype with a few counts. This chain uses TRBV6-2 or TRBV6-3 with TRBJ2-1; 7 nucleotides match TRBD2. Trimming cost V 7 bases and J 2 bases; bases outside gene matches: 5. CDR1 and CDR2 from the germline V gene are MNHEY and SVGEGT. This CDR3 spans 14 amino acids. CDR3 amino acids: CASTGGGTYNEQFF. DNA of the CDR3: TGTGCCAGCACTGGGGGGGGGACCTACAATGAGCAGTTCTTC.

This clonotype was detected only a few times. V gene TRBV5-1 combines with J gene TRBJ2-5, with 8 nucleotides matching TRBD1. This CDR3 has 16 residues. V shed 5 bases, J shed 1 base, and the junction held 10 bases outside the gene matches. Germline assignment: CDR1 SGHRS and CDR2 YFSETQ. The CDR3 bases are TGCGCCAGCAGTCCAGACAGGGGTACGTCCCAAGAGACCCAGTACTTC. This gives the protein CASSPDRGTSQETQYF.

The table lists this clonotype with a few counts. The CDR3 here is CASSGGGGTDTQYF. As DNA, the CDR3 is TGTGCCAGCAGTGGAGGGGGGGGCACAGATACGCAGTATTTT. The genes are TRBV2 and TRBJ2-3; D is possibly TRBD2 (7 bases). V gave up 4 bases and J gave up 1 base, with 9 bases separating them. Germline CDR1 and CDR2: SNHLY and FYNNEI. This CDR3 contains 14 residues.

There are a few counts of this clonotype. The junction departs from germline at one end; a sequencing error may be responsible. V usage is TRBV7-6 and J usage is TRBJ2-5, with D perhaps matching TRBD2 (5 bases). From germline, CDR1 is SGHVS and CDR2 FNYEAQ. This CDR3 is built from 13 residues. The CDR3 region is CASSLQVGETRYF. CDR3 sequence (DNA): TGTGCCAGCAGCTTACAGGTCGGGGAGACCCGGTACTTC.

This clonotype occurred a few times. This sequence joins TRBV3-1 and TRBJ1-1, with D possibly matching TRBD1 (5 bases). Germline V gene data show CDR1 as LGHDT and CDR2 as YNNKEL (reference sequence). V shed 2 bases and J shed 1 base, with 8 bases lying between them. CDR3 length: 14 residues. The chain's CDR3 is CASSQPGQNTEAFF. The CDR3 DNA follows: TGTGCCAGCAGCCAACCCGGACAGAACACTGAAGCTTTCTTT.

The chain has TRBV20-1 and TRBJ2-2, with TRBD2 matching 13 bases. CDR3 length equals 14 residues. Trimming at V came to 6 bases and at J to 5 bases, leaving 3 bases not matched to a gene. Germline CDR1 is DFQATT and CDR2 is SNEGSKA (reference sequence). The CDR3, as DNA: TGCAGTGCCCTGGGACTAGCGGGAACCGGGGAGCTGTTTTTT. Translated, it gives CSALGLAGTGELFF.

This clonotype was seen only once. This chain connects TRBV7-9 to TRBJ2-7; TRBD1 agrees at 9 bases. Germline CDR1 is SEHNR and CDR2 is FQNEAQ (reference sequence). V gave up 5 bases and J gave up 3 bases; unmatched junction bases: 5. The CDR3 is made up of 14 amino acids. CDR3 residues: CASSQTGGLYEQYF. CDR3 bases: TGTGCCAGCAGCCAGACAGGGGGTCTCTACGAGCAGTACTTC.

This clonotype occurred a few times. For the CDR3, the DNA is TGTGCCAGTATGGGGCAGGGATGGGAAAAACTGTTTTTT. It encodes CASMGQGWEKLFF. V gene TRBV19 combines with J gene TRBJ1-4; maybe TRBD1 (5 bases). Germline V gene lookup returns CDR1 LNHDA and CDR2 SQIVND (reference sequence). Trimming cost V 7 bases and J 8 bases, with 14 bases left between them. The CDR3 totals 13 residues.

As for this clonotype: At one boundary the junction diverges from the germline segment, which might be a read error. The V call is TRBV6-6, the J call TRBJ2-7; 7 bases map to TRBD1. The CDR3 runs 13 residues. Germline loops: CDR1 MNHNY, CDR2 SVGAGI (reference sequence). The CDR3 loop is CASRDRNSYGQYF. The DNA of the CDR3 is TGTGCCAGCAGGGACAGGAACTCCTACGGGCAGTACTTC.

Ten or more counts support this clonotype. The rearrangement joins TRBV30 to TRBJ2-7; D may be TRBD2 (5 bases). This CDR3 has 11 residues. Germline V gene data show CDR1 as GTSNPN and CDR2 as SVGIG (reference sequence). With 6 bases removed from V and 2 bases from J, the gap between germline ends came to 8 bases. The CDR3 nucleotides read TGTGCCTGCCGGGGAGCCTACGAGCAGTACTTC. Amino acids: CACRGAYEQYF.

The chain joins TRBV11-2 to TRBJ2-5; perhaps TRBD2 as D (5 bases). The ends were cut back, 1 base at V and 7 bases at J, with 19 bases in the middle. Per the germline V gene, CDR1 is SGHAT and CDR2 is FQNNGV. This CDR3 has 16 residues. The CDR3 reads CASSLAPTKRAGTQYF. As DNA, the CDR3 is TGTGCCAGCAGCTTAGCACCCACCAAGAGGGCAGGGACCCAGTACTTC.

This clonotype was seen only a few times. V is TRBV4-1 and J is TRBJ2-4; D possibly corresponds to TRBD2 (5 bases). V lost 0 bases, J lost 5 bases, and 17 bases lay in between. The CDR3 covers 17 residues. Germline V gene sequence: CDR1 MGHRA, CDR2 YSYEKL. The CDR3 DNA is TGCGCCAGCAGCCAAGATTATGGCGGACTCGACGAAAACATTCAGTACTTC. Translating it yields CASSQDYGGLDENIQYF.

Turning to this clonotype: The germline gene is not matched at one end of the junction; a read error may be the cause. The chain recombines TRBV4-3 with TRBJ2-7; TRBD2 aligns across 7 bases. CDR3 length: 15 amino acids. Germline V gene data show CDR1 as LGHNA and CDR2 as YSLEER. The CDR3 DNA reads TGCGCCAGCAGCCAGGCACTAGCGCCCCCCTACGAGCAGCACTTC. The encoded protein is CASSQALAPPYEQHF.

This rearrangement joins TRBV12-3 or TRBV12-4 to TRBJ2-7; 7 bases are a match to TRBD2. This CDR3 contains 14 residues. Unmatched junction bases numbered 7, after V lost 3 bases and J lost 5 bases. The CDR3: CASSFWGGVHEQYF. The CDR3 DNA follows: TGTGCCAGCAGTTTCTGGGGAGGGGTCCACGAGCAGTACTTC.

This clonotype was observed a handful of times. The genes are TRBV6-2 or TRBV6-3 and TRBJ2-5; TRBD2 agrees at 9 bases. Judging by the DNA end, TRBJ2-1 fits better; the J call may be wrong. Germline CDR1 and CDR2: MNHEY and SVGEGT. The CDR3 is made up of 15 amino acids. CDR3 sequence reads: CASIDSGGGGNEQFF. In nucleotides, the CDR3 is TGTGCCAGCATCGATAGCGGGGGAGGAGGGAATGAGCAGTTCTTC.

This clonotype was seen a handful of times. The chain carries TRBV5-1 and TRBJ2-1; D uncertain. Trimming cost V 7 bases and J 8 bases, with 10 bases left between them. Looked up from germline, CDR1 is SGHRS and CDR2 is YFSETQ. The CDR3 is made up of 11 amino acids. The DNA for the CDR3 is TGCGCCAGCCTGACGGCCCATGAGCAGTTCTTC. Amino acid sequence: CASLTAHEQFF.

This rearrangement joins TRBV20-1 to TRBJ1-2; 10 nucleotides agree with TRBD1. With V trimmed by 2 bases and J by 5 bases, 5 bases remained unmatched. The CDR3 extends over 14 amino acids. Germline V lookup: CDR1 DFQATT, CDR2 SNEGSKA (reference sequence). The CDR3 is CSARLPGQGYGYTF. The CDR3 nucleotides are TGCAGTGCTAGACTGCCGGGACAGGGGTATGGCTACACCTTC.

This chain joins TRBV6-5 and TRBJ1-1, with a weak D call TRBD1 (5 bases). Per germline, CDR1 MNHEY and CDR2 SVGAGI. The CDR3 loop spans 14 amino acids. V shed 10 bases and J shed 1 base, with 16 bases lying between them. The CDR3 DNA reads TGTGCCACCAGGCTCGGGACGGCGAACACTGAAGCTTTCTTT. Residues: CATRLGTANTEAFF.

This clonotype was observed a handful of times. V gene TRBV6-2 or TRBV6-3 combines with J gene TRBJ2-1, with D tentatively TRBD1 or TRBD2 (5 bases each). V was cut by 5 bases and J by 0 bases, with 8 bases left in between. Per the germline V gene, CDR1 is MNHEY and CDR2 is SVGEGT. The CDR3 is 14 amino acids. This CDR3 is CASSRDRSYNEQFF. The CDR3 DNA follows: TGTGCCAGCAGTCGGGACCGCTCCTACAATGAGCAGTTCTTC.

This clonotype was counted between two and nine times. The chain uses TRBV7-2 and TRBJ2-5; 11 bases match TRBD2. The end of the DNA aligns better with TRBJ2-1, so the J call may be wrong. The length of the CDR3 is 18 residues. Germline V gives CDR1 SGHTA, CDR2 FQGNSA. The CDR3 nucleotides are TGTGCCAGCAGCTTAAGGTCCCCACTAGCGGGAGTCCTAAATGAGCAGTTCTTC. It specifies CASSLRSPLAGVLNEQFF.

The chain has TRBV7-6 and TRBJ2-1; 7 bases agree with TRBD1. V shed 2 bases and J 6 bases; nucleotides not matched to a gene: 10. Germline V gene data show CDR1 as SGHVS and CDR2 as FNYEAQ. The CDR3 consists of 16 residues. DNA of the CDR3: TGTGCCAGCAGCTTAAGGGGACAGTCGGAGCCCAATGAGCAGTTCTTC. Translation: CASSLRGQSEPNEQFF.

This chain joins TRBV10-3 and TRBJ2-5; D perhaps matches TRBD2 (7 bases). CDR3 size: 15 residues. Germline CDR1 reads ENHRY; CDR2 reads SYGVKD. Between the trimmed V and J ends, which lost 4 bases and 1 base, there was a span of 13 bases. CDR3 sequence (DNA): TGTGCCATCAGTGGGGAGGGGGGACCCCAAGAGACCCAGTACTTC. Residues: CAISGEGGPQETQYF.